The clone carrying this T cell receptor (beta chain) has ten or more counts. Its antigen is undetermined. All unsorted peripheral T cells were captured because whole blood was used without fractionation. CDR3 size: 15 residues. Trimming removed 5 bases from V and 2 bases from J; junction bases left unmatched: 5. The record originates from a study of HIV-infected patients and healthy controls. The study's findings and limits: In healthy controls, MAIT alpha CDR3s were common; in HIV+ repertoires, severely depleted. Untreated HIV+ repertoires had roughly threefold fewer distinct CDR3s and lower Shannon diversity than healthy controls.

Alpha and beta constant-region primers primed reverse transcription of 500 to 550 ng RNA. Using multiplexing indices, alpha and beta chain libraries were generated apart by chain-specific third strand synthesis. Each molecule carried a 12-nucleotide identifier made of two joined random hexamers added before amplification. A short first PCR added P5 and P7 adapter elements and a second index. Using its own MiXCR run on the 5' RACE reads, TCRdb lists one record per CDR3 protein. The repertoire holds nearly 25,000 distinct CDR3 sequences, with about 9% as singletons. The gene calls are TRBV12-3 or TRBV12-4 and TRBJ1-2; TRBD1 matches at 10 bases. The origin of this receptor is an adult in good health. The sequenced sample was blood. Here the CDR3 DNA reads TGTGCCAGCAGTACCCGGGACAGGGGAAACTATGGCTACACCTTC. Encoded protein: CASSTRDRGNYGYTF.